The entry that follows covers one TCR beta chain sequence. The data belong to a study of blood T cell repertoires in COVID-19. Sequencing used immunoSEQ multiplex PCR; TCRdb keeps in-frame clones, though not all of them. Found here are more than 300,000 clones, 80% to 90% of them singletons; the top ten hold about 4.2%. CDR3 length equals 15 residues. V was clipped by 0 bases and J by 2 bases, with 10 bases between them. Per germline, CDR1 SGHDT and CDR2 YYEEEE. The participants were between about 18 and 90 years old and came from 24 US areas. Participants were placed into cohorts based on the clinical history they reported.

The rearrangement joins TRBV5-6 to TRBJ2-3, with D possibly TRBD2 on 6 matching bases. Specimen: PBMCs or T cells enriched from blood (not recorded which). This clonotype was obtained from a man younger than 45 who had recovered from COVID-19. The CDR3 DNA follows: TGTGCCAGCAGCTTGGAGCGCGGGATCACAGATACGCAGTATTTT. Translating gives CASSLERGITDTQYF.